This T cell receptor beta chain was sequenced in a study of blood T cell repertoires in COVID-19. Across the whole study: Acute and convalescent COVID-19 samples came from the United States, Italy and Spain. Sources were T cells, B-cell-depleted T cells, or PBMCs; the material itself was cDNA or gDNA.

Study processing details: Scientists estimated how many nucleated cells there were by amplifying reference gene primers. Sequencing used immunoSEQ multiplex PCR; TCRdb keeps in-frame clones, though not all of them. V, J and clone size are taken as reported in that table, and D and trimming were inferred from the DNA itself. This sample has approximately 330,000 clones, with more than 75% found just once. Material: peripheral blood. The sequence derives from a woman in her fifties or sixties with active or convalescent COVID-19.

The CDR3 loop reads CASSQDRRERQYF. Here the CDR3 DNA reads TGCGCCAGCAGCCAAGATCGGAGGGAGAGGCAGTATTTT. This chain uses TRBV4-3 with TRBJ2-3, with a tentative D call TRBD2 (6 bases). The germline V gene encodes CDR1 LGHNA and CDR2 YSLEER. The CDR3 is 13 amino acids. With 0 bases removed from V and 11 bases from J, the gap between germline ends came to 12 bases.